In its sample, the clone carrying this T cell receptor (beta chain) was seen once. These data are taken from a study of blood T cell repertoires in COVID-19. Study overall: COVID-19 samples collected from the United States, Italy and Spain covered acute and convalescent phases. Sources were T cells, B-cell-depleted T cells, or PBMCs; the material itself was cDNA or gDNA.

Authors' methods: Estimates of nucleated cell counts were drawn from the amplification of reference gene primers. Method: immunoSEQ multiplex PCR; TCRdb's copy keeps in-frame clones and lacks some. V and J calls and clone size are as listed in that table; D and trimming were resolved from the DNA. This table has around 56,000 clones, 75% to 95% appearing once. The germline V gene encodes CDR1 LGHDT and CDR2 YNNKEL (reference sequence). The CDR3 totals 15 residues. V dropped 4 bases and J dropped 1 base, with 13 bases sitting between them. The sample was peripheral blood. This clonotype was obtained from a man of 80 years or more with acute or convalescent COVID-19. This sequence joins TRBV3-1 (or the pseudogene TRBV3-2) and TRBJ1-1; TRBD1 might be the D (6 bases). The CDR3 nucleotides read TGTGCCAGCAGCCTCCCCATGGGGGCGAACACTGAAGCTTTCTTT. Translating it yields CASSLPMGANTEAFF.